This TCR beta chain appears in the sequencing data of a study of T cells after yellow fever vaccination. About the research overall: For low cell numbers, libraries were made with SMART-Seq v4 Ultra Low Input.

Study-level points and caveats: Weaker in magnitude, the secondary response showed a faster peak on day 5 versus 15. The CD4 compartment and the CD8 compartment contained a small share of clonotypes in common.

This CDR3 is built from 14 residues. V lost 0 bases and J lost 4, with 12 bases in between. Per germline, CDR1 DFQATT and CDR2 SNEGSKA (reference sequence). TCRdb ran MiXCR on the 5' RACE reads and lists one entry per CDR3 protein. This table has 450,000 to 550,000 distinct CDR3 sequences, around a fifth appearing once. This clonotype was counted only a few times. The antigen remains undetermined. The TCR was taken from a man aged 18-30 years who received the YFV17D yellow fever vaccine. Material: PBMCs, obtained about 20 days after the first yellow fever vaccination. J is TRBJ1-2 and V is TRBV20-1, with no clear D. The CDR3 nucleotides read TGCAGTGCTAGAGATATCGCCCGTGGCTATGGCTACACCTTC. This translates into CSARDIARGYGYTF.